What follows describes a single T cell receptor beta chain. Its antigen is as yet unknown. This sample stems from a study of T cell responses to AZD1222 COVID-19 vaccine. About the research overall: Second-dose intervals near 4 or 12 weeks were combined. General study points: Spike-specific TCR repertoires showed rising breadth and depth after two AZD1222 doses. Regions 160-218 and 743-854 dominated among vaccine-associated CD4 TCRs spanning spike. At study baseline, merely more than 5 AZD1222 recipients were seropositive.

The germline CDR1 and CDR2 sequences are SGHTA and FQGTGA. J lost 4 bases, V lost 5 bases, and 2 bases had no gene match. The CDR3 sequence is 13 residues long. The data were produced by immunoSEQ multiplex PCR, yet TCRdb's version contains in-frame clones alone and is incomplete. Of 90,000 to 150,000 clones listed, about 90% were seen once; the top ten hold around 9.4%. The specimen comprised peripheral blood, sampled on day 0 of AZD1222 vaccination. This TCR came from an adult in good health. The chain employs TRBV7-3 and TRBJ1-1, with 9 bases fitting TRBD1. CDR3 protein: CASSPTGGTEAFF. In DNA, the CDR3 is TGTGCCAGCAGCCCGACAGGGGGCACTGAAGCTTTCTTT.